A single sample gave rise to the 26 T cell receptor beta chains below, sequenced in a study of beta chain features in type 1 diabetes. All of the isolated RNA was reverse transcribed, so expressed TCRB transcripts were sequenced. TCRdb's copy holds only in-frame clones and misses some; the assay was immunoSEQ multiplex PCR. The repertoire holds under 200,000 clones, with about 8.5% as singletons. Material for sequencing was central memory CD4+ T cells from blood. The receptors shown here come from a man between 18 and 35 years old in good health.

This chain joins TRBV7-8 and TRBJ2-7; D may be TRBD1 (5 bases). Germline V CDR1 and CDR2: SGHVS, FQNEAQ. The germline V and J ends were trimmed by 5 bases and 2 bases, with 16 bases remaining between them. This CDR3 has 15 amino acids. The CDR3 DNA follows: TGTGCCAGCAGCAAACACGTGGGGCAGGCCTACGAGCAGTACTTC. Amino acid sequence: CASSKHVGQAYEQYF.

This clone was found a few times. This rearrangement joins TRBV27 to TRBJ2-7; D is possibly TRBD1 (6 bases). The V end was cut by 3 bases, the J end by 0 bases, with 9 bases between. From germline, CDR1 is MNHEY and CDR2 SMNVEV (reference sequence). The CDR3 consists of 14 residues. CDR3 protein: CASSFRDNSYEQYF. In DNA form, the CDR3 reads TGTGCCAGCAGTTTCCGGGACAACTCCTACGAGCAGTACTTC.

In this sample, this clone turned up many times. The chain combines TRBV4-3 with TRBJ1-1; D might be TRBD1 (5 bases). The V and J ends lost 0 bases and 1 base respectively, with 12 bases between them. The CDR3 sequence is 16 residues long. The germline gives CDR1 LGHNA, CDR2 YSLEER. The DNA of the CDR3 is TGCGCCAGCAGCCAAGAACCGCAGGGCTCGAACACTGAAGCTTTCTTT. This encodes CASSQEPQGSNTEAFF.

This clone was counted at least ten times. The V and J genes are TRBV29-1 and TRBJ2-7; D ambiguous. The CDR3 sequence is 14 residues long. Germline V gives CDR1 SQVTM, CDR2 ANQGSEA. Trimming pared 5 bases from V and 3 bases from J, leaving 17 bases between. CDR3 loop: CSVFVNPSGYEQYF. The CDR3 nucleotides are TGCAGCGTTTTTGTTAACCCCTCCGGCTACGAGCAGTACTTC.

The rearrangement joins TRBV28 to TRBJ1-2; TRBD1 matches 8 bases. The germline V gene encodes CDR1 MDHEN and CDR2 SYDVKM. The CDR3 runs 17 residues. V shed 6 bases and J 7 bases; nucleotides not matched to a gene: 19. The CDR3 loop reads CASRDKTGENAPGGYTF. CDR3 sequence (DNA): TGTGCCAGCAGAGATAAGACAGGGGAAAACGCCCCGGGTGGCTACACCTTC.

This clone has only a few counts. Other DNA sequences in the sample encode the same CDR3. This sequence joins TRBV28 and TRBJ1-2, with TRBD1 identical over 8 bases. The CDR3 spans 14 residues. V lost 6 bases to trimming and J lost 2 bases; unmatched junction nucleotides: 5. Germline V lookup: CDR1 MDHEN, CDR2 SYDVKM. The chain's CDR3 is CASSLGQANYGYTF. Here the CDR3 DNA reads TGTGCCAGCAGCCTGGGACAGGCAAACTATGGCTACACCTTC.

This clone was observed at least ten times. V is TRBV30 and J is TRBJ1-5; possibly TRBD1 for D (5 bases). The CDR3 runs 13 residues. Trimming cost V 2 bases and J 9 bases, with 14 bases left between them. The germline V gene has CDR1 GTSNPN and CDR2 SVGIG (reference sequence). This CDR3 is CAWSPRGGGPQHF. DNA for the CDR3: TGTGCCTGGAGTCCACGGGGCGGGGGGCCCCAGCATTTT.

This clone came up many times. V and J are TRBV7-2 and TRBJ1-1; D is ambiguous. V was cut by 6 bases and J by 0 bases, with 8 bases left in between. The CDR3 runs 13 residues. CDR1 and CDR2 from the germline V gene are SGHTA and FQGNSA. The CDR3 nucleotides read TGTGCCAGCAGTCAAGACATGAACACTGAAGCTTTCTTT. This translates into CASSQDMNTEAFF. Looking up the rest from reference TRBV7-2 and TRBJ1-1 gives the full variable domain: GAGVSQSPSNKVTEKGKDVELRCDPISGHTALYWYRQSLGQGLEFLIYFQGNSAPDKSGLPSDRFSAERTGGSVSTLTIQRTQQEDSAVYLCASSQDMNTEAFFGQGTRLTVV.

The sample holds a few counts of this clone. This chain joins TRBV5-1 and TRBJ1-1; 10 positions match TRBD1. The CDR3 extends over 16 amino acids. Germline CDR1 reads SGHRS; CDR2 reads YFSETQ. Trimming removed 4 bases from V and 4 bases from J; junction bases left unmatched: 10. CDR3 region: CASSLNGQGGSTEAFF. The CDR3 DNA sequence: TGCGCCAGCAGCCTTAACGGACAGGGGGGGTCCACTGAAGCTTTCTTT.

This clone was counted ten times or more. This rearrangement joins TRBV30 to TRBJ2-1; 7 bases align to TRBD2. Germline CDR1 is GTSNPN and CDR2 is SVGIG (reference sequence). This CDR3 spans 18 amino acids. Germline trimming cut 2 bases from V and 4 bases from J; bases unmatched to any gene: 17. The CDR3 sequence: CAWSPPGRPAGWYNEQFF. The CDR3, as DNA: TGTGCCTGGAGTCCCCCCGGCCGCCCAGCGGGGTGGTACAATGAGCAGTTCTTC.

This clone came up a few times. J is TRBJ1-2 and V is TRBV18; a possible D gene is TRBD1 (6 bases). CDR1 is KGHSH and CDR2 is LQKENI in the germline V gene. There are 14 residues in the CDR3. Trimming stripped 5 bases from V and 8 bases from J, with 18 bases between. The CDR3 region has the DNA TGTGCCAGCTCAACGACAGGATCCACCCTCGGCTACACCTTC. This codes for CASSTTGSTLGYTF.

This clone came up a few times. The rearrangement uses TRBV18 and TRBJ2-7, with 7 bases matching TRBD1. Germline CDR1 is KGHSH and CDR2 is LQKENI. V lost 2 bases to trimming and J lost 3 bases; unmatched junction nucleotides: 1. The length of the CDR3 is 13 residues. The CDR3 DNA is TGTGCCAGCTCACCAGGACAGGTCTACGAGCAGTACTTC. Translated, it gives CASSPGQVYEQYF. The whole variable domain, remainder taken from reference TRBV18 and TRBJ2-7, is NAGVMQNPRHLVRRRGQEARLRCSPMKGHSHVYWYRQLPEEGLKFMVYLQKENIIDESGMPKERFSAEFPKEGPSILRIQQVVRGDSAAYFCASSPGQVYEQYFGPGTRLTVT.

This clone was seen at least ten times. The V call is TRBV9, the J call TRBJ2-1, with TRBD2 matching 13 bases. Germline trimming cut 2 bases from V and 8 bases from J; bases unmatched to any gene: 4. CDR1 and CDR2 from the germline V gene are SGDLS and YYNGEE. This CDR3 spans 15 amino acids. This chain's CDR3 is CASSVGTSGNYEQFF. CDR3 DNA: TGTGCCAGCAGCGTGGGGACTAGCGGGAACTATGAGCAGTTCTTC.

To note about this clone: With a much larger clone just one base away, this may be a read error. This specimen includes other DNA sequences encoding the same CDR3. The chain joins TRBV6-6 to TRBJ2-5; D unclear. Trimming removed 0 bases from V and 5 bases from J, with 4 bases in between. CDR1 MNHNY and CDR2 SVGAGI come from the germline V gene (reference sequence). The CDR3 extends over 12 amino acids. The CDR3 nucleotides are TGTGCCAGCAGTTACTCGAGGGAGACCCAGTACTTC. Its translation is CASSYSRETQYF.

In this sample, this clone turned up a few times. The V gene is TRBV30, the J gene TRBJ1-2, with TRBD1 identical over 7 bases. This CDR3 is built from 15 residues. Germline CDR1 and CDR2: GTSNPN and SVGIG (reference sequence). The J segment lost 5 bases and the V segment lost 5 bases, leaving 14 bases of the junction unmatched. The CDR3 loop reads CAWQTTGVKGYGYTF. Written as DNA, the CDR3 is TGTGCCTGGCAAACAACAGGGGTGAAGGGATATGGCTACACCTTC. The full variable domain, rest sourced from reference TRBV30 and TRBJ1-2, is SQTIHQWPATLVQPVGSPLSLECTVEGTSNPNLYWYRQAAGRGLQLLFYSVGIGQISSEVPQNLSASRPQDRQFILSSKKLLLSDSGFYLCAWQTTGVKGYGYTFGSGTRLTVV.

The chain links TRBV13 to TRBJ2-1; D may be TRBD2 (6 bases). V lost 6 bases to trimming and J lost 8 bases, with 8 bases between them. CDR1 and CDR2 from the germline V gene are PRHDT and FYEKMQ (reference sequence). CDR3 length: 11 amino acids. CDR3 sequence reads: CASRPGDEQFF. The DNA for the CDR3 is TGTGCCAGCAGGCCGGGAGATGAGCAGTTCTTC. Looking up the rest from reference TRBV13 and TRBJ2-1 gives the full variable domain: AAGVIQSPRHLIKEKRETATLKCYPIPRHDTVYWYQQGPGQDPQFLISFYEKMQSDKGSIPDRFSAQQFSDYHSELNMSSLELGDSALYFCASRPGDEQFFGPGTRLTVL.

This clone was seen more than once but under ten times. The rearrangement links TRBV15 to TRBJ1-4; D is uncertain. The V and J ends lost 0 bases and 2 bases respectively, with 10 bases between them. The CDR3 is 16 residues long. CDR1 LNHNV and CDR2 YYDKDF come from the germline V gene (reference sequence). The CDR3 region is CATSRDIGGTNEKLFF. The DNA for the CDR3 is TGTGCCACCAGCAGAGATATAGGAGGCACTAATGAAAAACTGTTTTTT.

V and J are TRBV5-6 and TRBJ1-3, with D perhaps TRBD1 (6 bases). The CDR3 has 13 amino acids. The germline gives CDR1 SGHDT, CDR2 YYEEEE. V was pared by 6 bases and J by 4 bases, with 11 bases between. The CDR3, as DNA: TGTGCCAGCACCACAGGGTTGGGAAACACCATATATTTT. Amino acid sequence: CASTTGLGNTIYF. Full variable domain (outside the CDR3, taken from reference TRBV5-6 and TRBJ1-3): DAGVTQSPTHLIKTRGQQVTLRCSPKSGHDTVSWYQQALGQGPQFIFQYYEEEERQRGNFPDRFSGHQFPNYSSELNVNALLLGDSALYLCASTTGLGNTIYFGEGSWLTVV.

CDR3 sequence reads: CASSPEQNYGYTF. The CDR3, as DNA: TGTGCCAGCAGCCCCGAACAGAACTATGGCTACACCTTC. This sequence joins TRBV7-3 and TRBJ1-2; D not certain. Germline V CDR1 and CDR2: SGHTA, FQGTGA. V lost 5 bases, J lost 2 bases, and 9 bases lay in between. CDR3 length: 13 amino acids.

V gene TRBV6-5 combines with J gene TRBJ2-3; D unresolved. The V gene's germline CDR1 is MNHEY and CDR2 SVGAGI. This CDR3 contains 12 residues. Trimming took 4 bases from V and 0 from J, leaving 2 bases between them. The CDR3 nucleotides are TGTGCCAGCAGTTCTAGCACAGATACGCAGTATTTT. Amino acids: CASSSSTDTQYF.

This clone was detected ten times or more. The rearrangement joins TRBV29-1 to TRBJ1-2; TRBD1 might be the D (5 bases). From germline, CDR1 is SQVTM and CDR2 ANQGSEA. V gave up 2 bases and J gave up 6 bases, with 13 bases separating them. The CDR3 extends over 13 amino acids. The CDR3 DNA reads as TGCAGCGTTGAACGGGGACGCGGGGATGGCTACACCTTC. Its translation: CSVERGRGDGYTF.

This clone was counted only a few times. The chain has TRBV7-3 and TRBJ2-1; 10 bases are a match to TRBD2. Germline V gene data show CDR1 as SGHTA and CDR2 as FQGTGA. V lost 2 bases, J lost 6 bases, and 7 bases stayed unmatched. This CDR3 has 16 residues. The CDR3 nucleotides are TGTGCCAGCAGCTTAGGCCTAGCGGGAGCCGGCAATGAGCAGTTCTTC. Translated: CASSLGLAGAGNEQFF.

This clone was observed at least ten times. In DNA, the CDR3 is TGTGCCAGCAGTTCTTGGGGGCCGGGAGGCGGGGGGGCCCCGGAGACCCAGTACTTC. Amino acids: CASSSWGPGGGGAPETQYF. This chain uses TRBV28 with TRBJ2-5, with 9 bases that match TRBD2. V dropped 4 bases and J dropped 5; count of bases not matched to a gene: 20. The CDR3 extends over 19 amino acids. Per the germline V gene, CDR1 is MDHEN and CDR2 is SYDVKM.

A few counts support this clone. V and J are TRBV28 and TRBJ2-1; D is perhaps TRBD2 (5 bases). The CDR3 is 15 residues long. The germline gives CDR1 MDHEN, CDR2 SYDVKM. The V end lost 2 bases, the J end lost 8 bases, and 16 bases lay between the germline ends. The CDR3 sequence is CASSLTRWGLYEQFF. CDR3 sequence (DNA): TGTGCCAGCAGTTTAACTAGATGGGGTCTGTATGAGCAGTTCTTC.

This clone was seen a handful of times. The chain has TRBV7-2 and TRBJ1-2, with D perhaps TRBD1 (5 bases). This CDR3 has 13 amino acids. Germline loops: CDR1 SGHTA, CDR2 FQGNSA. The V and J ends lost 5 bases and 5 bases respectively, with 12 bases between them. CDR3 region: CASSLDRGYGYTF. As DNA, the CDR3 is TGTGCCAGCAGCCTCGACAGAGGATATGGCTACACCTTC. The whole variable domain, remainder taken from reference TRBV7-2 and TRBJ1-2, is GAGVSQSPSNKVTEKGKDVELRCDPISGHTALYWYRQSLGQGLEFLIYFQGNSAPDKSGLPSDRFSAERTGGSVSTLTIQRTQQEDSAVYLCASSLDRGYGYTFGSGTRLTVV.

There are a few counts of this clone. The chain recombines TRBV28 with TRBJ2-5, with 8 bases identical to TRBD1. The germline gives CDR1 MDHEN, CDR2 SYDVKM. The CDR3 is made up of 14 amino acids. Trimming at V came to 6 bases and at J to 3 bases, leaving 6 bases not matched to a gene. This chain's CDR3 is CASRARTGKETQYF. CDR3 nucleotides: TGTGCCAGCAGGGCTAGGACAGGGAAAGAGACCCAGTACTTC.